The T cell receptor beta chain described here comes from a study of blood T cell repertoires in COVID-19. Study overall: PBMCs, B-cell-depleted T cells, or T cells provided the cDNA or gDNA that made up the material.

Germline V gene lookup returns CDR1 LGHNT and CDR2 FRNRAP. V was clipped by 2 bases and J by 6 bases, with 7 bases between them. This CDR3 spans 12 amino acids. This table comes from immunoSEQ multiplex PCR, and its TCRdb copy is limited to in-frame clones, with some not included. The sample has 270,000 or so clones; around 93% are singletons. This sequence originates from a man aged 40-55 years who had been exposed to COVID-19. V usage is TRBV12-5 and J usage is TRBJ1-2; no firm D call. What was sequenced was PBMCs or T cells enriched from blood (not recorded which). This CDR3 reads CASGLNGDGYTF. CDR3 sequence (DNA): TGTGCTAGTGGTTTGAACGGGGATGGCTACACCTTC. Variable domain in full (rest from reference TRBV12-5 and TRBJ1-2): DARVTQTPRHKVTEMGQEVTMRCQPILGHNTVFWYRQTMMQGLELLAYFRNRAPLDDSGMPKDRFSAEMPDATLATLKIQPSEPRDSAVYFCASGLNGDGYTFGSGTRLTVV.